Sequencing of this T cell receptor (beta chain) was carried out in a study of T cells in Graves' hyperthyroidism and ophthalmopathy. Amplification of TCR beta CDR3 regions was performed using RNA transcripts as template. First-round RT-PCR with HTBI primers amplified the TCR CDR3 region. A single record per CDR3 protein comes from TCRdb applying MiXCR to the multiplex PCR reads. Counted here are about 260,000 distinct CDR3 sequences, around 17% occurring once; the ten biggest clones make up less than 35%. Study-wide points: Most thyroid clonotypes that were expanded above 0.001 also turned up in blood. Ophthalmopathy and stable hyperthyroidism were separated by a 13 V-J model.

This CDR3 has 20 amino acids. V was shortened by 3 bases and J by 0 bases, with 27 bases between the two germline ends. Looked up from germline, CDR1 is DFQATT and CDR2 is SNEGSKA (reference sequence). Exclusion of patients followed from uncontrolled infection, other autoimmune disease, pregnancy or lactation. Based on clinical symptoms, serum thyroxine and TRAb, thyroid ultrasound and orbital computed tomography, diagnoses were reached. This clonotype showed up many times. Its matching antigen is unknown. The clonotype originates from a woman between 18 and 29 years old with Graves' ophthalmopathy. The material sequenced was blood. V is TRBV20-1 and J is TRBJ1-5, with TRBD1 as a possible D gene (5 bases). In nucleotides, the CDR3 is TGCAGTGCTAGTCTCGCTCTGAGGACAACCGCCCAAAATAGCAATCAGCCCCAGCATTTT. It specifies CSASLALRTTAQNSNQPQHF.